The present TCR beta chain was sequenced within a study of blood T cell repertoires in COVID-19. Across the whole study: Nucleic acid was either cDNA or gDNA, and it came from T cells, B-cell-depleted T cells, or PBMCs.

The CDR3 sequence is 17 residues long. Per germline, CDR1 MDHEN and CDR2 SYDVKM. The V and J ends lost 1 base and 2 bases respectively, with 16 bases between them. Enrolled through a virtual design, the participants were between roughly 18 and 90 years of age and came from 24 US areas. Within 2 weeks before study entry, exposed participants met a COVID-19 case. Clones were sequenced by immunoSEQ multiplex PCR, and TCRdb holds only the in-frame ones, with some missing. The sample has around 240,000 clones, 90% seen once. The chain has TRBV28 and TRBJ2-3; the D gene is possibly TRBD2 (7 bases). This receptor was obtained from a man between 45 and 60 years old who had been exposed to COVID-19. Sequencing input: PBMCs or T cells enriched from blood (not recorded which). The CDR3 nucleotides read TGTGCCAGCAGTTTATTATCCTTCGGGGGGCTCACAGATACGCAGTATTTT. Protein product: CASSLLSFGGLTDTQYF.